Reported below is one T cell receptor beta chain. Its target is not known. The source of the sample is a study of CXCR3-negative and CXCR3-positive naive CD8 T cells. 5' RACE that incorporated UMI labels was used to prepare the TRB cDNA libraries. For each CDR3 protein, TCRdb gives one entry from its re-call of the 5' RACE reads, without DNA. The specimen's table records approximately 130,000 distinct CDR3 sequences. Regarding the study as a whole: TRB CDR3s of CXCR3-positive naive cells were more hydrophobic than those of CXCR3-negative naive cells.

Germline lookup yields CDR1 WNHNN and CDR2 SYGVQD (reference sequence). The CDR3 consists of 17 residues. This clonotype was sampled from a human donor in good health. Some clones in this sample may be carry-over from other donors' samples. What was sequenced was naive CXCR3+ CD8+ T cells from blood. This sample's subset: CD45RO-CCR7+CD27+CD95- naive CD8+ T cells expressing CXCR3 (TNR3+). The chain carries TRBV10-1 and TRBJ2-1; with no DNA, the TCRdb D assignment of TRBD2 cannot be verified. CDR3 sequence reads: CASSEPRAGGLKNEQFF.